These 24 T cell receptor beta chains were sequenced from one sample in a study of T-cell memory formation after mild COVID-19. TCRdb re-called the 5' RACE reads through MiXCR, storing one row per CDR3 protein. Of 200,000 to 250,000 distinct CDR3 sequences listed, 8% to 9.5% are singletons. The sample was PBMCs or a T cell subset sorted from them (not recorded which). These receptors all come from a man between 18 and 35 years old who had mild COVID-19 (a few samples of this study predate the infection). Cell type and time point are not known.

This clonotype turned up a few times. The chain is built from TRBV20-1 and TRBJ2-1; unclear D gene. V lost 1 base to trimming and J lost 4 bases, with 11 bases between them. Germline assignment: CDR1 DFQATT and CDR2 SNEGSKA (reference sequence). This CDR3 comprises 14 residues. The DNA for the CDR3 is TGCAGTGCTAGAGGTTTTTTTACTTACAATGAGCAGTTCTTC. Protein sequence: CSARGFFTYNEQFF.

The rearrangement links TRBV20-1 to TRBJ2-3; TRBD1 aligns across 9 bases. This CDR3 is built from 14 residues. Germline assignment: CDR1 DFQATT and CDR2 SNEGSKA (reference sequence). V was pared by 5 bases and J by 4 bases, with 7 bases of the junction left unmatched. The CDR3 coding sequence is TGCAGTGCTCCACAGGGGGCTGGGGCAGATACGCAGTATTTT. It codes for CSAPQGAGADTQYF.

This clonotype occurred a few times. The chain has TRBV18 and TRBJ2-5; possible D gene TRBD1, 5 bases. Trimming stripped 3 bases from V and 8 bases from J, with 16 bases between. Germline V CDR1 and CDR2: KGHSH, LQKENI. The CDR3 length is 14 residues. This CDR3 is CASSPWGAGDTQYF. The DNA of the CDR3 is TGTGCCAGCTCACCCTGGGGCGCCGGAGACACCCAGTACTTC.

This clonotype was picked up many times. This chain links TRBV24-1 with TRBJ2-7, with D uncertain. The CDR3 has 15 residues. Per the germline V gene, CDR1 is KGHDR and CDR2 is SFDVKD. Trimming took off 0 bases at V and 5 bases at J, with 13 bases between the two ends. CDR3 loop: CATSDLLVGRNEQYV. The CDR3 DNA reads as TGTGCCACCAGTGATTTGCTGGTGGGTCGGAACGAGCAGTACGTC.

The rearrangement links TRBV19 to TRBJ2-7; the D gene is possibly TRBD1 (5 bases). The CDR3 spans 13 residues. The germline V gene has CDR1 LNHDA and CDR2 SQIVND (reference sequence). Trimming pared 3 bases from V and 4 bases from J, leaving 10 bases between. The CDR3 nucleotides are TGTGCCAGTAGTATCAACAGGATTTACGAGCAGTACTTC. This gives the protein CASSINRIYEQYF. Using reference TRBV19 and TRBJ2-7 for the parts outside the CDR3, the full variable domain is DGGITQSPKYLFRKEGQNVTLSCEQNLNHDAMYWYRQDPGQGLRLIYYSQIVNDFQKGDIAEGYSVSREKKESFPLTVTSAQKNPTAFYLCASSINRIYEQYFGPGTRLTVT.

This clonotype was counted a few times. The rearrangement joins TRBV11-1 to TRBJ1-1; a possible D gene is TRBD1 (6 bases). V was trimmed by 5 bases and J by 4 bases, leaving 14 bases between them. Germline lookup yields CDR1 SGHAT and CDR2 FQDESV (reference sequence). The CDR3 extends over 14 amino acids. CDR3 in DNA: TGTGCCAGCAGCCTGAACAGGGAGGGCACTGAAGCTTTCTTT. It encodes CASSLNREGTEAFF.

This clonotype appeared a few times. The chain is built from TRBV29-1 and TRBJ2-3, with D tentatively TRBD2 (6 bases). Trimming cost V 7 bases and J 4 bases, with 18 bases left between them. The CDR3 has 14 residues. Germline loops: CDR1 SQVTM, CDR2 ANQGSEA. The DNA for the CDR3 is TGCAGCGCCCAGCCGGGACTCCAATCAGATACGCAGTATTTT. It is translated as CSAQPGLQSDTQYF.

The V call is TRBV10-2, the J call TRBJ2-7; TRBD2 aligns across 7 bases. After removal of 2 bases from V and 2 bases from J, the junction contained 30 bases not matched to a gene. Germline CDR1 reads WSHSY; CDR2 reads SAAADI. The CDR3 loop spans 23 amino acids. CDR3 residues: CASSEGWGTELSRAGKSPYEQYF. The CDR3, as DNA: TGCGCCAGCAGTGAGGGGTGGGGGACGGAGTTATCGAGAGCGGGGAAATCCCCCTACGAGCAGTACTTC.

This clonotype has a handful of counts. The chain employs TRBV20-1 and TRBJ2-7; D is perhaps TRBD1 (6 bases). Deletions cut 5 bases from V and 0 bases from J, with 11 bases between. This CDR3 contains 13 residues. Looked up from germline, CDR1 is DFQATT and CDR2 is SNEGSKA (reference sequence). The DNA for the CDR3 is TGCAGTGCTTTCCGGGACAACTCCTACGAGCAGTACTTC. Its protein is CSAFRDNSYEQYF.

The chain links TRBV5-1 to TRBJ2-1, with D possibly being TRBD1 (5 bases). The CDR3 is 15 residues long. CDR1 is SGHRS and CDR2 is YFSETQ in the germline V gene. V gave up 3 bases and J gave up 0 bases, with 10 bases separating them. The CDR3 loop reads CASSYRTSSYNEQFF. CDR3 coding DNA: TGCGCCAGCAGCTACAGGACGAGCTCCTACAATGAGCAGTTCTTC.

The chain uses TRBV18 and TRBJ2-5; D possibly corresponds to TRBD1 (5 bases). V dropped 4 bases and J dropped 2 bases, with 11 bases sitting between them. The V gene's germline CDR1 is KGHSH and CDR2 LQKENI. This CDR3 contains 14 residues. The CDR3: CASSQGKGQETQYF. Here the CDR3 DNA reads TGTGCCAGCTCACAGGGGAAGGGGCAAGAGACCCAGTACTTC.

This chain connects TRBV6-5 to TRBJ1-5; a weak D match, TRBD1 (6 bases). This CDR3 region has 14 residues. Trimming shortened V by 3 bases and J by 2 bases, and 8 bases separated the two germline ends. Germline V gene sequence: CDR1 MNHEY, CDR2 SVGAGI. CDR3 DNA: TGTGCCAGCAGTTATCGGACAGGCAATCAGCCCCAGCATTTT. Amino acid sequence: CASSYRTGNQPQHF.

This clonotype appeared many times. V and J are TRBV29-1 and TRBJ1-1; D gene uncertain. Germline V CDR1 and CDR2: SQVTM, ANQGSEA. Trimming pared 3 bases from V and 4 bases from J, leaving 9 bases between. The CDR3 covers 12 residues. The CDR3 nucleotides read TGCAGCGTTGACTACGGGAGCACTGAAGCTTTCTTT. This encodes CSVDYGSTEAFF.

Only a few counts were recorded for this clonotype. The gene calls are TRBV20-1 and TRBJ1-2; 12 positions agree with TRBD1. Germline CDR1 reads DFQATT; CDR2 reads SNEGSKA (reference sequence). CDR3 length: 15 residues. V shed 6 bases and J 7 bases; nucleotides not matched to a gene: 12. The CDR3 sequence: CSARIRDRGLSGYTF. CDR3 in DNA: TGCAGTGCGCGTATCCGGGACAGGGGGCTTAGTGGCTACACCTTC.

There are many counts of this clonotype. The chain is built from TRBV4-3 and TRBJ2-7; a weak D match, TRBD2 (6 bases). The CDR3 loop spans 13 amino acids. Germline values: CDR1 LGHNA, CDR2 YSLEER. V dropped 1 base and J dropped 2 bases, with 6 bases sitting between them. The CDR3 sequence: CASSQGGAYEQYF. In DNA form, the CDR3 reads TGCGCCAGCAGCCAAGGGGGGGCCTACGAGCAGTACTTC.

The J gene is TRBJ2-1, the V gene TRBV3-1, with 7 positions matching TRBD1. V shed 2 bases, J shed 14 bases, and the junction held 9 bases outside the gene matches. Germline CDR1 and CDR2: LGHDT and YNNKEL (reference sequence). The CDR3 has 13 amino acids. For the CDR3, the DNA is TGTGCCAGCAGCCAATCCCTGGGACAGCCAGAGTTCTTC. This codes for CASSQSLGQPEFF.

This clonotype is a singleton in its sample. The chain uses TRBV29-1 and TRBJ1-2; D is unclear. The CDR3 has 14 residues. Looked up from germline, CDR1 is SQVTM and CDR2 is ANQGSEA. Trimming took 0 bases from V and 2 from J, leaving 10 bases between them. CDR3 sequence (DNA): TGCAGCGTTGAAGAAGGCGGTGCCAACTATGGCTACACCTTC. Translating gives CSVEEGGANYGYTF.

This clonotype was detected only a few times. This sequence joins TRBV3-1 and TRBJ2-7; no firm D call. CDR3 size: 16 residues. V was pared by 3 bases and J by 3 bases, with 18 bases between. Germline CDR1 and CDR2: LGHDT and YNNKEL (reference sequence). CDR3 DNA sequence: TGTGCCAGCAGCCACCACCCTAGGGCAGGAAACTACGAGCAGTACTTC. This translates into CASSHHPRAGNYEQYF.

The chain has TRBV12-3 or TRBV12-4 and TRBJ1-5; D remains unclear. CDR3 size: 14 residues. V lost 5 bases to trimming and J lost 1 base, with 9 bases between them. The CDR3 here is CASSLEHSNQPQHF. The CDR3 coding sequence is TGTGCCAGCAGTCTAGAACACAGCAATCAGCCCCAGCATTTT.

The V gene is TRBV20-1, the J gene TRBJ2-7; D is possibly TRBD1 or TRBD2 (5 bases each). The CDR3 consists of 11 residues. Germline CDR1 reads DFQATT; CDR2 reads SNEGSKA (reference sequence). V shed 6 bases and J shed 6 bases, with 12 bases lying between them. CDR3 nucleotides: TGCAGTGCACCTTGGGGGAGCGAGCAGTACTTC. This gives the protein CSAPWGSEQYF.

Only a few counts were recorded for this clonotype. V is TRBV2 and J is TRBJ1-2; the D is unclear. Trimming cost V 1 base and J 4 bases, with 4 bases left between them. CDR1 is SNHLY and CDR2 is FYNNEI in the germline V gene. The CDR3 contains 12 residues. The CDR3 region is CASSEGPYGYTF. The DNA of the CDR3 is TGTGCCAGCAGTGAAGGGCCCTATGGCTACACCTTC.

This clonotype showed up just a few times. The V call is TRBV12-3 or TRBV12-4, the J call TRBJ1-1, with unresolved D. V dropped 1 base and J dropped 4 bases, with 10 bases sitting between them. The CDR3 length is 14 residues. This CDR3 is CASSLVPPGTEAFF. The CDR3 region has the DNA TGTGCCAGCAGTTTAGTTCCGCCGGGCACTGAAGCTTTCTTT.

This clonotype was counted many times. This chain links TRBV12-3 or TRBV12-4 with TRBJ2-1; the D gene is possibly TRBD2 (6 bases). The CDR3 contains 14 residues. The V gene lost 4 bases and the J gene lost 3 bases, with 10 bases spanning the gap. CDR3 nucleotide sequence: TGTGCCAGCAGTTCGGGGACTTACTACAATGAGCAGTTCTTC. Protein sequence: CASSSGTYYNEQFF.

The rearrangement joins TRBV6-5 to TRBJ2-7; maybe TRBD1 (7 bases). CDR1 is MNHEY, CDR2 SVGAGI, per germline. Trimming stripped 5 bases from V and 2 bases from J, with 13 bases between. The CDR3 runs to 14 residues. CDR3 DNA: TGTGCCAGCAGTCCGACAGGGAGGCCCTACGAGCAGTACTTC. Its translation is CASSPTGRPYEQYF.